A single sample is the source of the 23 T cell receptor beta chains below, sequenced in a study of T cell repertoires in cytomegalovirus infection. The antigens of these receptors remain unknown. Each CDR3 protein is one row after TCRdb ran MiXCR on the reads. The table records some 62,000 distinct CDR3 sequences, around 20% of them present only once. The specimen comprised CD8+ T cells from cultured PBMCs, sampled from culture after CMV antigen stimulation. The receptors shown here come from a human donor in good health (CMV status not recorded). Some clones in this sample may be carry-over from other donors' samples.

This clonotype was seen a few times. This chain joins TRBV6-6 and TRBJ2-3; D uncertain. The CDR3 length is 14 residues. V gave up 2 bases and J gave up 0 bases, with 6 bases separating them. The germline CDR1 and CDR2 sequences are MNHNY and SVGAGI (reference sequence). The CDR3 sequence: CASSYAASTDTQYF. The CDR3, as DNA: TGTGCCAGCAGTTACGCGGCGAGCACAGATACGCAGTATTTT.

The J gene is TRBJ2-3, the V gene TRBV7-6; unclear D gene. CDR3 size: 18 residues. V lost 0 bases and J lost 2, with 18 bases in between. From germline, CDR1 is SGHVS and CDR2 FNYEAQ. This CDR3 is CASSLALRSLTNTDTQYF. The CDR3, as DNA: TGTGCCAGCAGCTTAGCGCTTAGGAGCTTGACAAACACAGATACGCAGTATTTT.

Only a few counts were recorded for this clonotype. The rearrangement links TRBV28 to TRBJ2-1; D is uncertain. The germline V and J ends were trimmed by 6 bases and 0 bases, with 24 bases remaining between them. The germline CDR1 and CDR2 sequences are MDHEN and SYDVKM. There are 19 residues in the CDR3. The CDR3 sequence: CASSTEHIGLGSSYNEQFF. The CDR3 nucleotides read TGTGCCAGCAGCACTGAACACATAGGGCTCGGTAGCTCCTACAATGAGCAGTTCTTC. Filled out from reference TRBV28 and TRBJ2-1, the complete variable domain reads DVKVTQSSRYLVKRTGEKVFLECVQDMDHENMFWYRQDPGLGLRLIYFSYDVKMKEKGDIPEGYSVSREKKERFSLILESASTNQTSMYLCASSTEHIGLGSSYNEQFFGPGTRLTVL.

This chain uses TRBV4-1 with TRBJ1-1; no clear D. V was clipped by 0 bases and J by 0 bases, with 17 bases between them. The germline gives CDR1 MGHRA, CDR2 YSYEKL. The CDR3 is made up of 18 amino acids. CDR3 sequence: CASSQEGVKGSLNTEAFF. In DNA, the CDR3 is TGCGCCAGCAGCCAAGAAGGAGTAAAAGGCTCCTTGAACACTGAAGCTTTCTTT.

The chain combines TRBV4-3 with TRBJ2-2; TRBD2 matches at 9 bases. The trim removed 0 bases at V and 4 bases at J, leaving 9 bases unmatched. The CDR3 contains 18 residues. CDR1 LGHNA and CDR2 YSLEER come from the germline V gene. The CDR3 DNA is TGCGCCAGCAGCCAAGAAAGCGGGGGGCTCTCTATCACCGGGGAGCTGTTTTTT. Amino acid sequence: CASSQESGGLSITGELFF.

This chain uses TRBV7-6 with TRBJ2-1; perhaps D is TRBD1 or TRBD2 (5 bases each). CDR1 and CDR2 from the germline V gene are SGHVS and FNYEAQ. This CDR3 has 15 residues. With 4 bases removed from V and 5 bases from J, the gap between germline ends came to 15 bases. CDR3 protein: CASSSLPGRHNEQFF. CDR3 nucleotide sequence: TGTGCCAGCAGCTCCCTACCGGGACGGCACAATGAGCAGTTCTTC.

This clonotype was seen a handful of times. The chain uses TRBV27 and TRBJ1-1; no reliable D call. Per germline, CDR1 MNHEY and CDR2 SMNVEV (reference sequence). This CDR3 has 13 residues. The V gene lost 3 bases and the J gene lost 1 base, with 6 bases spanning the gap. CDR3 in amino acids: CASSFRPNTEAFF. In nucleotides, the CDR3 is TGTGCCAGCAGTTTCCGGCCGAACACTGAAGCTTTCTTT.

This clonotype was found a few times. The V gene is TRBV11-2, the J gene TRBJ2-7; D gene uncertain. There are 11 residues in the CDR3. Germline lookup yields CDR1 SGHAT and CDR2 FQNNGV. With 1 base removed from V and 6 bases from J, the gap between germline ends came to 4 bases. CDR3 region: CASSLGLEQYF. In nucleotides, the CDR3 is TGTGCCAGCAGCTTAGGGCTCGAGCAGTACTTC.

This clonotype came up a few times. The V gene is TRBV5-6, the J gene TRBJ2-1; the D call may be TRBD1 or TRBD2 (6 bases each). CDR1 is SGHDT, CDR2 YYEEEE, per germline. The V and J ends lost 4 bases and 7 bases respectively, with 18 bases between them. This CDR3 has 15 amino acids. The CDR3 spells CASSDGTMGRNEQFF. The DNA for the CDR3 is TGTGCCAGCAGCGACGGGACAATGGGGAGGAATGAGCAGTTCTTC.

This clonotype was counted a few times. The chain couples TRBV7-2 to TRBJ1-1, with TRBD1 matching 7 bases. V lost 0 bases and J lost 1; bases outside the gene matches: 5. The germline CDR1 and CDR2 sequences are SGHTA and FQGNSA. The CDR3 loop spans 16 amino acids. The DNA for the CDR3 is TGTGCCAGCAGCTTAGCAGGGGGCAAATGGAACACTGAAGCTTTCTTT. The encoded protein is CASSLAGGKWNTEAFF.

Only a few counts were recorded for this clonotype. The chain employs TRBV7-8 and TRBJ2-1, with D perhaps matching TRBD2 (6 bases). This CDR3 has 14 amino acids. CDR1 is SGHVS, CDR2 FQNEAQ, per germline. V was trimmed by 4 bases and J by 6 bases, leaving 13 bases between them. This CDR3 is CASSSGVPINEQFF. Written as DNA, the CDR3 is TGTGCCAGCAGCTCGGGAGTCCCTATCAATGAGCAGTTCTTC.

This clonotype was observed a handful of times. This chain joins TRBV11-1 and TRBJ2-7; the D gene could be TRBD1 or TRBD2 (5 bases each). CDR1 SGHAT and CDR2 FQDESV come from the germline V gene (reference sequence). This CDR3 is built from 14 residues. V lost 7 bases, J lost 6 bases, and 19 bases lay in between. The CDR3 loop reads CASTYGRGEGEQYF. The CDR3 nucleotides are TGTGCCAGCACCTATGGGAGAGGGGAAGGCGAGCAGTACTTC. The variable domain in full, with the rest retrieved from reference TRBV11-1 and TRBJ2-7, is EAEVAQSPRYKITEKSQAVAFWCDPISGHATLYWYRQILGQGPELLVQFQDESVVDDSQLPKDRFSAERLKGVDSTLKIQPAELGDSAMYLCASTYGRGEGEQYFGPGTRLTVT.

J is TRBJ1-5 and V is TRBV6-2 or TRBV6-3; D may be TRBD1 (6 bases). This CDR3 region has 18 residues. Germline assignment: CDR1 MNHEY and CDR2 SVGEGT. V was pared by 4 bases and J by 0 bases, with 19 bases between. The CDR3 loop reads CASSLTLDRAYSNQPQHF. CDR3 nucleotides: TGTGCCAGCAGTTTAACTTTGGACAGAGCCTATAGCAATCAGCCCCAGCATTTT.

This chain joins TRBV4-2 and TRBJ2-2; weak D call: TRBD1 (6 bases). V was cut by 2 bases and J by 14 bases, with 24 bases left in between. The germline CDR1 and CDR2 sequences are LGHNA and YNFKEQ. The CDR3 length is 16 residues. The CDR3 DNA follows: TGTGCCAGCAGCCAAATGGTGGGAGAAACAGGGTCCTTCCTGTTTTTT. Its protein product is CASSQMVGETGSFLFF.

The chain carries TRBV7-2 and TRBJ1-1, with D hard to call. The CDR3 spans 13 residues. The germline V and J ends were trimmed by 3 bases and 1 base, with 6 bases remaining between them. Germline assignment: CDR1 SGHTA and CDR2 FQGNSA. CDR3 bases: TGTGCCAGCAGCTTTAAGGGGAACACTGAAGCTTTCTTT. This translates into CASSFKGNTEAFF.

The chain joins TRBV6-5 to TRBJ2-2; D is possibly TRBD1 (6 bases). The germline V and J ends were trimmed by 8 bases and 0 bases, with 19 bases remaining between them. Germline CDR1 and CDR2: MNHEY and SVGAGI. CDR3 length: 17 amino acids. The CDR3 nucleotides are TGTGCCAGCCAAGCCACTTCCGGGACAACGAACACCGGGGAGCTGTTTTTT. It is translated as CASQATSGTTNTGELFF.

This sequence joins TRBV4-3 and TRBJ2-7; TRBD1 matches at 7 bases. The CDR3 is made up of 14 amino acids. Unmatched junction bases numbered 4, after V lost 1 base and J lost 4 bases. The V gene's germline CDR1 is LGHNA and CDR2 YSLEER. DNA for the CDR3: TGCGCCAGCAGCCAAGGGACAGGTGTTTACGAGCAGTACTTC. This codes for CASSQGTGVYEQYF.

The chain has TRBV11-2 and TRBJ2-3, with 11 positions matching TRBD2. V shed 5 bases, J shed 2 bases, and the junction held 3 bases outside the gene matches. The CDR3 loop spans 15 amino acids. Germline V gene data show CDR1 as SGHAT and CDR2 as FQNNGV. The CDR3 sequence: CASSLSGGATDTQYF. The CDR3 DNA is TGTGCCAGCAGCCTTAGCGGGGGGGCCACAGATACGCAGTATTTT. Complete variable domain (other parts from reference TRBV11-2 and TRBJ2-3): EAGVAQSPRYKIIEKRQSVAFWCNPISGHATLYWYQQILGQGPKLLIQFQNNGVVDDSQLPKDRFSAERLKGVDSTLKIQPAKLEDSAVYLCASSLSGGATDTQYFGPGTRLTVL.

The genes are TRBV6-1 and TRBJ2-7; TRBD1 matches 10 bases. Germline CDR1 MNHNS, CDR2 SASEGT. J gave up 0 bases and V 6 bases, and 5 bases lay outside the gene matches. The CDR3 extends over 15 amino acids. CDR3 protein: CASRAGQGISYEQYF. The CDR3 DNA reads TGTGCCAGCAGGGCGGGACAGGGGATCTCCTACGAGCAGTACTTC.

This chain links TRBV7-6 with TRBJ1-3; TRBD1 aligns across 8 bases. This CDR3 is 14 amino acids long. V lost 4 bases to trimming and J lost 3 bases; unmatched junction nucleotides: 2. Germline V gene lookup returns CDR1 SGHVS and CDR2 FNYEAQ. The CDR3 DNA reads TGTGCCAGCAGCTCGGGACAGGTTGGAAACACCATATATTTT. Protein: CASSSGQVGNTIYF.

The chain joins TRBV12-3 or TRBV12-4 to TRBJ1-1; D unclear. The V end was cut by 2 bases, the J end by 1 base, with 8 bases between. This CDR3 has 14 amino acids. The CDR3 spells CASSLWGENTEAFF. In DNA, the CDR3 is TGTGCCAGCAGTTTATGGGGAGAGAACACTGAAGCTTTCTTT.

The gene calls are TRBV6-2 or TRBV6-3 and TRBJ1-5; no clear D gene. V was shortened by 0 bases and J by 5 bases, with 20 bases between the two germline ends. The CDR3 is made up of 18 amino acids. From germline, CDR1 is MNHEY and CDR2 SVGEGT. The CDR3, as DNA: TGTGCCAGCAGTTACTCGAGGACTCGCGCGAGCCGATATCAGCCCCAGCATTTT. Translating it yields CASSYSRTRASRYQPQHF.

This rearrangement joins TRBV7-2 to TRBJ1-2; 7 bases align to TRBD1. The trim removed 5 bases at V and 4 bases at J, leaving 7 bases unmatched. Germline V gene lookup returns CDR1 SGHTA and CDR2 FQGNSA. This CDR3 has 14 amino acids. As DNA, the CDR3 is TGTGCCAGCAGCCCTGAAAGGGGGCCCTATGGCTACACCTTC. Its translation is CASSPERGPYGYTF.